The 16 T cell receptor beta chains below come from one sample, sequenced in a study of blood T cell repertoires in COVID-19. TCRdb keeps only in-frame clones here, not all; method: immunoSEQ multiplex PCR. The table lists 200,000 to 250,000 clones, approximately 78% of them singletons. The specimen sequenced was peripheral blood. These receptors were obtained from a woman in her seventies with COVID-19, enrolled during active disease.

The chain has TRBV7-6 and TRBJ1-3; 8 nucleotides agree with TRBD1. CDR3 size: 17 residues. V lost 6 bases to trimming and J lost 1 base; unmatched junction nucleotides: 11. CDR1 and CDR2 (germline): SGHVS, FNYEAQ. CDR3 protein: CASSPSRTGLSGNTIYF. The CDR3 nucleotides read TGTGCCAGCAGTCCCAGTAGGACAGGGCTGTCTGGAAACACCATATATTTT.

This chain connects TRBV27 to TRBJ2-1; 8 positions match TRBD2. CDR1 MNHEY and CDR2 SMNVEV come from the germline V gene (reference sequence). This CDR3 is built from 15 residues. Trimming took 1 base from V and 8 from J; bases not matched to a gene: 7. CDR3 amino acids: CASSLYGGRRDEQFF. The CDR3 DNA reads TGTGCCAGCAGTTTATACGGCGGGAGGCGGGATGAGCAGTTCTTC.

This chain links TRBV5-1 with TRBJ1-5, with TRBD1 as a possible D gene (6 bases). Germline lookup yields CDR1 SGHRS and CDR2 YFSETQ. The CDR3 is made up of 16 amino acids. V dropped 0 bases and J dropped 1 base, with 11 bases sitting between them. Here the CDR3 DNA reads TGCGCCAGCAGCTTGGAAGGGGGTGTCAGCAATCAGCCCCAGCATTTT. Protein sequence: CASSLEGGVSNQPQHF.

This CDR3 reads CASSLAARSNQPQHF. The CDR3 DNA is TGTGCCAGCAGCTTAGCGGCTCGAAGCAATCAGCCCCAGCATTTT. The chain links TRBV7-2 to TRBJ1-5, with unresolved D. Looked up from germline, CDR1 is SGHTA and CDR2 is FQGNSA. Trimming removed 0 bases at V and 1 base at J, with 7 bases between. CDR3 length: 15 amino acids.

V and J are TRBV2 and TRBJ2-7; the match to TRBD2 covers 11 bases. The CDR3 loop spans 16 amino acids. Germline CDR1 SNHLY, CDR2 FYNNEI. Trimming at V came to 0 bases and at J to 7 bases, leaving 8 bases not matched to a gene. CDR3 loop: CASSEALVAGGREQYF. The CDR3 bases are TGTGCCAGCAGTGAAGCGCTGGTAGCGGGAGGGAGAGAGCAGTACTTC.

The genes are TRBV19 and TRBJ1-1; D might be TRBD1 (5 bases). The CDR3 sequence is 15 residues long. Germline loops: CDR1 LNHDA, CDR2 SQIVND (reference sequence). Trimming removed 1 base from V and 4 bases from J, with 13 bases in between. CDR3 protein: CASSIVWQGSTEAFF. The CDR3 coding sequence is TGTGCCAGTAGTATAGTTTGGCAGGGATCCACTGAAGCTTTCTTT.

In this sample, this clone turned up once. CDR3 nucleotide sequence: TGTGCCAGCAGCTTAGTTGTAGGGGTGAGGGAGCAGTACTTC. This translates into CASSLVVGVREQYF. V usage is TRBV7-9 and J usage is TRBJ2-7, with a weak D call TRBD1 (5 bases). Germline CDR1 reads SEHNR; CDR2 reads FQNEAQ (reference sequence). This CDR3 is built from 14 residues. Trimming took off 1 base at V and 7 bases at J, with 14 bases between the two ends.

The rearrangement links TRBV15 to TRBJ2-7, with TRBD1 identical over 7 bases. This CDR3 region has 17 residues. The V segment lost 3 bases and the J segment 1 base; nucleotides outside the gene matches: 12. CDR1 is LNHNV and CDR2 is YYDKDF in the germline V gene (reference sequence). CDR3 protein: CATSRFPQGVGSYEQYF. CDR3 bases: TGTGCCACCAGCAGGTTTCCGCAGGGGGTAGGATCCTACGAGCAGTACTTC.

DNA for the CDR3: TGTGCCAGCAGCGTAAGCCCCGAGGATGAGCAGTTCTTC. As protein: CASSVSPEDEQFF. The chain joins TRBV9 to TRBJ2-1; D ambiguous. Germline CDR1 is SGDLS and CDR2 is YYNGEE. The CDR3 runs to 13 residues. The V gene lost 1 base and the J gene lost 8 bases, with 10 bases spanning the gap.

The chain employs TRBV24-1 and TRBJ2-1; 7 bases line up with TRBD2. V lost 9 bases and J lost 2; bases outside the gene matches: 9. Germline loops: CDR1 KGHDR, CDR2 SFDVKD. The CDR3 has 15 residues. CDR3 nucleotides: TGTGCCACCGGGGGGGACTTCCTTACCTACAATGAGCAGTTCTTC. Amino acids: CATGGDFLTYNEQFF.

V and J are TRBV7-3 and TRBJ2-2, with TRBD2 identical over 7 bases. The CDR3 contains 16 residues. J lost 6 bases, V lost 1 base, and 8 bases had no gene match. CDR1 SGHTA and CDR2 FQGTGA come from the germline V gene. CDR3 sequence: CASSLKSGILPGELFF. The CDR3 DNA follows: TGTGCCAGCAGCTTAAAGAGCGGGATATTACCCGGGGAGCTGTTTTTT.

The V gene is TRBV11-2, the J gene TRBJ2-5, with a weak D call TRBD2 (6 bases). The CDR3 covers 14 residues. Trimming removed 0 bases at V and 4 bases at J, with 9 bases between. CDR1 is SGHAT and CDR2 is FQNNGV in the germline V gene. The CDR3 is CASSLDHGGETQYF. The CDR3 bases are TGTGCCAGCAGCTTAGATCACGGGGGAGAGACCCAGTACTTC.

The chain has TRBV29-1 and TRBJ2-1; 7 nucleotides agree with TRBD2. Germline CDR1 and CDR2: SQVTM and ANQGSEA. This CDR3 is 13 amino acids long. J gave up 0 bases and V 7 bases, and 3 bases lay outside the gene matches. The DNA of the CDR3 is TGCAGCGGCCGGGACTACTCCTACAATGAGCAGTTCTTC. Translated: CSGRDYSYNEQFF.

This clone was seen more than once but under ten times. The V and J genes are TRBV28 and TRBJ1-3, with a tentative D call TRBD1 (5 bases). Per germline, CDR1 MDHEN and CDR2 SYDVKM. Trimming took off 7 bases at V and 4 bases at J, with 14 bases between the two ends. The CDR3 spans 14 residues. The chain's CDR3 is CASKAQDTGNTIYF. The CDR3 nucleotides read TGTGCCAGCAAAGCACAGGACACGGGAAACACCATATATTTT.

This clone occurred once. The chain couples TRBV5-1 to TRBJ2-5, with 7 bases identical to TRBD1. The V and J ends lost 4 bases and 4 bases, in that order; junction bases with no gene match: 10. Germline loops: CDR1 SGHRS, CDR2 YFSETQ. This CDR3 spans 15 amino acids. The DNA of the CDR3 is TGCGCCAGCAGCGCCGGACAGGCTGCAATAGAGACCCAGTACTTC. This sequence encodes CASSAGQAAIETQYF.

This sequence joins TRBV29-1 and TRBJ1-1, with TRBD1 matching over 8 bases. Trimming removed 3 bases from V and 1 base from J; junction bases left unmatched: 7. There are 15 residues in the CDR3. Germline V gene data show CDR1 as SQVTM and CDR2 as ANQGSEA. In nucleotides, the CDR3 is TGCAGCGTTGACCTCAGGGGACAGGCGAACACTGAAGCTTTCTTT. It is translated as CSVDLRGQANTEAFF.